This T cell receptor (beta chain) was profiled in a study of T cell changes during pregnancy in multiple sclerosis. Assay: immunoSEQ multiplex PCR; the TCRdb copy retains only in-frame clones and omits some. The table includes tens of thousands of clones, about 90% detected once. V lost 2 bases, J lost 3 bases, and 7 bases lay in between. The V gene's germline CDR1 is SGHAT and CDR2 FQNNGV. The CDR3 runs to 13 residues. This receptor was taken from a female donor with multiple sclerosis, enrolled in a pregnancy study. The chain joins TRBV11-2 to TRBJ1-1, with D hard to call. Source: CD8+ T cells from peripheral blood mononuclear cells, taken in the third trimester of pregnancy. CDR3 sequence reads: CASSLSADTEAFF. CDR3 coding DNA: TGTGCCAGCAGCTTAAGCGCTGACACTGAAGCTTTCTTT.